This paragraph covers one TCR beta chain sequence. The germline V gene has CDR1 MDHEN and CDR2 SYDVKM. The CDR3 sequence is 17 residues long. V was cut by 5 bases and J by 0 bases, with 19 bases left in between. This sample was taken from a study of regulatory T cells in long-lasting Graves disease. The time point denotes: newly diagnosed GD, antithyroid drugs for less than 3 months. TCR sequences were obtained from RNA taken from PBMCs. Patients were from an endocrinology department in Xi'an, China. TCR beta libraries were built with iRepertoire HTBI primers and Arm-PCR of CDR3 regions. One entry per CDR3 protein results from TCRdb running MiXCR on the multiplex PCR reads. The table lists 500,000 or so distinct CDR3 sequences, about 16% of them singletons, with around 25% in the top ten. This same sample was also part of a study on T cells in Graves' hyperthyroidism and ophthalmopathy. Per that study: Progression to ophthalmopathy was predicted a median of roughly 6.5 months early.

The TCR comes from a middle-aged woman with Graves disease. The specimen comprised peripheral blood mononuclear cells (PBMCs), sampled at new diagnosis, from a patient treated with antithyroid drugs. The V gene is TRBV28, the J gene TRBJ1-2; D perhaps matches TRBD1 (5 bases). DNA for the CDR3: TGTGCCAGCAGTCAAGGACACCCACACCTAGCTAACTATGGCTACACCTTC. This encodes CASSQGHPHLANYGYTF.